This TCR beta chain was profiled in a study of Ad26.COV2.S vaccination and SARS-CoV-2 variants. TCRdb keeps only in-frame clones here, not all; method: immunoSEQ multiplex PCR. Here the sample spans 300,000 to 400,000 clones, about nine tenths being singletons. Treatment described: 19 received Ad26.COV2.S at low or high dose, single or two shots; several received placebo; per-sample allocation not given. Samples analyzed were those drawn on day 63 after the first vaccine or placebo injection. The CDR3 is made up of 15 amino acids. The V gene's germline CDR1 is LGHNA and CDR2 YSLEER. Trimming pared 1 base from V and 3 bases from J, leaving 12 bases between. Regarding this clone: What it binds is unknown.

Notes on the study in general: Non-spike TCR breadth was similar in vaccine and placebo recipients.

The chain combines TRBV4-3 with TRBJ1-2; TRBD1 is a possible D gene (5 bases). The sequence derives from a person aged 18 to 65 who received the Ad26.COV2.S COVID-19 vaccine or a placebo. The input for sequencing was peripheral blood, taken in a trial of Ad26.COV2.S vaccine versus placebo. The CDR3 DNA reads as TGCGCCAGCAGCCAAGGGTTTGGGACGGACTATGGCTACACCTTC. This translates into CASSQGFGTDYGYTF.